Each of the 26 T cell receptor beta chains below was sequenced from the same sample in a study of cytomegalovirus exposure and HLA in healthy donors. 60 Vbeta and 13 Jbeta primers were used in PCR. Produced via immunoSEQ multiplex PCR; TCRdb's table is partial and in-frame only. The sample shows 45,000 to 60,000 clones, around 81% of them seen only once. The sequenced material came from PBMCs. These TCRs come from a man aged 25 to 40 in good health and CMV-seropositive.

The CDR3 sequence is CASSPRTGARGYEQYF. In DNA, the CDR3 is TGTGCCAGCAGCCCAAGGACAGGCGCTCGTGGCTACGAGCAGTACTTC. The genes are TRBV14 and TRBJ2-7, with 7 bases fitting TRBD1. The germline gives CDR1 SGHDN, CDR2 FVKESK. CDR3 length equals 16 residues. The junction had 12 bases not matched to a gene; V was cut back by 4 bases and J by 3 bases. Together with reference TRBV14 and TRBJ2-7, the CDR3 gives the full variable domain: EAGVTQFPSHSVIEKGQTVTLRCDPISGHDNLYWYRRVMGKEIKFLLHFVKESKQDESGMPNNRFLAERTGGTYSTLKVQPAELEDSGVYFCASSPRTGARGYEQYFGPGTRLTVT.

In its sample, this clone was seen once. This chain uses TRBV28 with TRBJ2-3, with D possibly matching TRBD2 (6 bases). The V end lost 4 bases, the J end lost 2 bases, and 19 bases lay between the germline ends. Germline CDR1 MDHEN, CDR2 SYDVKM. The CDR3 spans 17 residues. The CDR3 coding sequence is TGTGCCAGCAGTTCACGGGACTGGTACGAGGTCACAGATACGCAGTATTTT. Translation: CASSSRDWYEVTDTQYF.

The rearrangement links TRBV2 to TRBJ1-2; 9 bases agree with TRBD1. This CDR3 region has 16 residues. The J segment lost 8 bases and the V segment lost 6 bases, leaving 16 bases of the junction unmatched. CDR1 SNHLY and CDR2 FYNNEI come from the germline V gene. Here the CDR3 reads CASRDVTGTGPSGYTF. Written as DNA, the CDR3 is TGTGCCAGCAGGGACGTAACCGGGACAGGGCCGAGCGGCTACACCTTC.

This chain joins TRBV11-3 and TRBJ2-2, with D tentatively TRBD2 (5 bases). The CDR3 runs 14 residues. The ends were cut back, 5 bases at V and 7 bases at J, with 14 bases in the middle. Per the germline V gene, CDR1 is SGHNT and CDR2 is YENEEA. CDR3 nucleotides: TGTGCCAGCAGCACCCGCAGCGGCGTCGGGGAGCTGTTTTTT. Protein product: CASSTRSGVGELFF.

This chain joins TRBV27 and TRBJ2-5, with 10 nucleotides matching TRBD2. The CDR3 extends over 15 amino acids. The V gene's germline CDR1 is MNHEY and CDR2 SMNVEV (reference sequence). V lost 2 bases, J lost 5 bases, and 5 bases stayed unmatched. The CDR3 nucleotides are TGTGCCAGCAGTTTAGAAGCGGGGGGGCCCGAGACCCAGTACTTC. Its translation: CASSLEAGGPETQYF.

The chain employs TRBV19 and TRBJ1-4; no reliable D call. CDR3 size: 16 residues. Trimming removed 0 bases from V and 8 bases from J, with 16 bases in between. Germline CDR1 is LNHDA and CDR2 is SQIVND (reference sequence). The CDR3, as DNA: TGTGCCAGTAGTATAGATCGTCCACAGAGACACGAAAAACTGTTTTTT. Translation: CASSIDRPQRHEKLFF.

The rearrangement joins TRBV10-2 to TRBJ2-7; 10 bases are a match to TRBD2. Germline CDR1 and CDR2: WSHSY and SAAADI. Trimming cost V 4 bases and J 3 bases; bases outside gene matches: 6. The CDR3 sequence is 15 residues long. The CDR3 loop is CASSGLAGDFYEQYF. The CDR3 nucleotides are TGCGCCAGCAGTGGGCTAGCGGGGGACTTCTACGAGCAGTACTTC.

The V gene is TRBV27, the J gene TRBJ1-2; 7 nucleotides line up with TRBD1. This CDR3 has 14 amino acids. Trimming took 4 bases from V and 3 from J; bases not matched to a gene: 5. Germline loops: CDR1 MNHEY, CDR2 SMNVEV (reference sequence). The CDR3 spells CASSYRGEDYGYTF. For the CDR3, the DNA is TGTGCCAGCAGTTACAGGGGTGAGGACTATGGCTACACCTTC.

V is TRBV5-8 and J is TRBJ1-2; 9 bases are shared with TRBD1. The CDR3 covers 15 residues. Germline V gene lookup returns CDR1 SGHTS and CDR2 YDEGEE. The V and J ends lost 4 bases and 0 bases, in that order; junction bases with no gene match: 4. CDR3 protein: CASSRGTGTNYGYTF. The CDR3 nucleotides read TGTGCCAGCAGCCGAGGGACAGGGACTAACTATGGCTACACCTTC.

This sequence joins TRBV6-6 and TRBJ1-1; possibly TRBD1 for D (5 bases). Looked up from germline, CDR1 is MNHNY and CDR2 is SVGAGI (reference sequence). CDR3 length: 13 amino acids. V lost 5 bases and J lost 1, with 8 bases in between. The CDR3 spells CASSVQENTEAFF. In nucleotides, the CDR3 is TGTGCCAGCAGTGTACAGGAGAACACTGAAGCTTTCTTT.

The rearrangement links TRBV5-8 to TRBJ2-7; 8 bases fit TRBD1. The CDR3 runs to 14 residues. Germline V gene lookup returns CDR1 SGHTS and CDR2 YDEGEE. V shed 2 bases, J shed 5 bases, and the junction held 6 bases outside the gene matches. DNA of the CDR3: TGTGCCAGCAGCTTCTACAGGGGGTACAACGAGCAGTACTTC. Its protein product is CASSFYRGYNEQYF.

The gene calls are TRBV7-2 and TRBJ2-7; a weak D match, TRBD2 (6 bases). V was pared by 1 base and J by 7 bases, with 14 bases between. Germline assignment: CDR1 SGHTA and CDR2 FQGNSA. The CDR3 extends over 14 amino acids. CDR3: CASSLGGDLEEQYF. The CDR3 region has the DNA TGTGCCAGCAGCTTAGGCGGGGATCTCGAAGAGCAGTACTTC.

This sequence joins TRBV9 and TRBJ2-1, with TRBD2 matching 9 bases. The J segment lost 9 bases and the V segment lost 0 bases, leaving 4 bases of the junction unmatched. The CDR3 extends over 14 amino acids. Germline V gives CDR1 SGDLS, CDR2 YYNGEE. This CDR3 reads CASSVGGGASEQFF. The DNA of the CDR3 is TGTGCCAGCAGCGTAGGCGGGGGGGCGAGTGAGCAGTTCTTC.

This chain connects TRBV5-1 to TRBJ2-3, with 9 bases matching TRBD1. The trim removed 4 bases at V and 3 bases at J, leaving 6 bases unmatched. Per the germline V gene, CDR1 is SGHRS and CDR2 is YFSETQ. The CDR3 sequence is 15 residues long. CDR3 amino acids: CASSPETGGTDTQYF. DNA of the CDR3: TGCGCCAGCAGCCCCGAGACAGGGGGAACAGATACGCAGTATTTT.

The rearrangement uses TRBV6-6 and TRBJ2-1; 9 nucleotides agree with TRBD1. Trimming removed 4 bases from V and 2 bases from J; junction bases left unmatched: 6. This CDR3 region has 16 residues. Germline V lookup: CDR1 MNHNY, CDR2 SVGAGI (reference sequence). In nucleotides, the CDR3 is TGTGCCAGCAGTTCTACCGGGACAGGGACCTACAATGAGCAGTTCTTC. Residues: CASSSTGTGTYNEQFF.

This chain links TRBV7-8 with TRBJ1-5, with D possibly matching TRBD1 (5 bases). The CDR3 length is 15 residues. V was pared by 1 base and J by 7 bases, with 14 bases between. Germline V gene sequence: CDR1 SGHVS, CDR2 FQNEAQ. The CDR3 sequence: CASSLESQGTQPQHF. CDR3 sequence (DNA): TGTGCCAGCAGCTTAGAGTCGCAGGGAACGCAGCCCCAGCATTTT.

The chain links TRBV19 to TRBJ2-7, with 11 bases that match TRBD1. In germline, CDR1 is LNHDA, CDR2 SQIVND (reference sequence). CDR3 length: 15 amino acids. V shed 4 bases and J 2 bases; nucleotides not matched to a gene: 4. The CDR3 spells CASSSGTGGTYEQYF. For the CDR3, the DNA is TGTGCCAGTAGTAGCGGGACAGGGGGTACCTACGAGCAGTACTTC.

V is TRBV11-2 and J is TRBJ2-4; 8 nucleotides line up with TRBD1. The junction had 2 bases not matched to a gene; V was cut back by 6 bases and J by 13 bases. Germline-derived CDR1 and CDR2 are SGHAT and FQNNGV. There are 10 residues in the CDR3. The CDR3 here is CASRGDRQYF. The CDR3 coding sequence is TGTGCCAGCAGGGGGGACAGGCAGTACTTC.

The V gene is TRBV7-2, the J gene TRBJ2-7; a weak D match, TRBD1 (6 bases). Per the germline V gene, CDR1 is SGHTA and CDR2 is FQGNSA. This CDR3 has 15 amino acids. Trimming pared 5 bases from V and 1 base from J, leaving 15 bases between. CDR3 DNA: TGTGCCAGCAGCCTCTCCGGGACAAATTCCTACGAGCAGTACTTC. This translates into CASSLSGTNSYEQYF.

The V gene is TRBV19, the J gene TRBJ1-2; D ambiguous. Germline V gene lookup returns CDR1 LNHDA and CDR2 SQIVND (reference sequence). V lost 3 bases, J lost 7 bases, and 6 bases lay in between. The CDR3 extends over 11 amino acids. The CDR3 here is CASSIGVGYTF. Here the CDR3 DNA reads TGTGCCAGTAGTATCGGGGTTGGCTACACCTTC.

In DNA form, the CDR3 reads TGTGCCAGCAGCAACGGGGAGGGGCTAGGGCAGCCCCAGCATTTT. Amino acids: CASSNGEGLGQPQHF. J is TRBJ1-5 and V is TRBV21-1. TRBV21-1 represents a pseudogene. The CDR3 consists of 15 residues.

The rearrangement uses TRBV5-1 and TRBJ2-7, with D possibly matching TRBD1 (5 bases). The CDR3 contains 11 residues. With 4 bases removed from V and 5 bases from J, the gap between germline ends came to 7 bases. Germline assignment: CDR1 SGHRS and CDR2 YFSETQ. The CDR3 DNA reads TGCGCCAGCAGCCAGGGTAACGAGCAGTACTTC. Protein sequence: CASSQGNEQYF.

V and J are TRBV9 and TRBJ2-1; 12 nucleotides agree with TRBD2. Germline V lookup: CDR1 SGDLS, CDR2 YYNGEE. CDR3 size: 19 residues. With 4 bases clipped from V and 0 bases from J, the junction kept 11 bases outside the gene matches. DNA of the CDR3: TGTGCCAGCAGCTACAGGGAGACTAGCGGGGGTCTCTCCTACAATGAGCAGTTCTTC. Amino acids: CASSYRETSGGLSYNEQFF.

The rearrangement joins TRBV29-1 to TRBJ2-3, with TRBD1 matching over 11 bases. This CDR3 is 15 amino acids long. V lost 6 bases to trimming and J lost 2 bases; unmatched junction nucleotides: 7. Germline assignment: CDR1 SQVTM and CDR2 ANQGSEA. CDR3 residues: CSVDPGQGVTDTQYF. DNA of the CDR3: TGCAGCGTGGACCCGGGACAGGGGGTCACAGATACGCAGTATTTT.

The chain uses TRBV11-1 and TRBJ2-3, with a weak D call TRBD1 (5 bases). The CDR3 has 15 amino acids. Looked up from germline, CDR1 is SGHAT and CDR2 is FQDESV (reference sequence). V was shortened by 6 bases and J by 1 base, with 14 bases between the two germline ends. CDR3 in amino acids: CASSPGSARTDTQYF. Here the CDR3 DNA reads TGTGCCAGCAGTCCAGGGTCGGCCCGCACAGATACGCAGTATTTT. The full variable domain, its missing parts supplied by reference TRBV11-1 and TRBJ2-3, is EAEVAQSPRYKITEKSQAVAFWCDPISGHATLYWYRQILGQGPELLVQFQDESVVDDSQLPKDRFSAERLKGVDSTLKIQPAELGDSAMYLCASSPGSARTDTQYFGPGTRLTVL.

The chain employs TRBV6-6 and TRBJ1-3; 7 bases line up with TRBD1. Germline V gene data show CDR1 as MNHNY and CDR2 as SVGAGI (reference sequence). The ends lost 2 bases at V and 4 bases at J; junction bases unmatched: 2. The CDR3 has 14 amino acids. CDR3 loop: CASSYTGQGNTIYF. DNA for the CDR3: TGTGCCAGCAGTTACACGGGACAGGGAAACACCATATATTTT.